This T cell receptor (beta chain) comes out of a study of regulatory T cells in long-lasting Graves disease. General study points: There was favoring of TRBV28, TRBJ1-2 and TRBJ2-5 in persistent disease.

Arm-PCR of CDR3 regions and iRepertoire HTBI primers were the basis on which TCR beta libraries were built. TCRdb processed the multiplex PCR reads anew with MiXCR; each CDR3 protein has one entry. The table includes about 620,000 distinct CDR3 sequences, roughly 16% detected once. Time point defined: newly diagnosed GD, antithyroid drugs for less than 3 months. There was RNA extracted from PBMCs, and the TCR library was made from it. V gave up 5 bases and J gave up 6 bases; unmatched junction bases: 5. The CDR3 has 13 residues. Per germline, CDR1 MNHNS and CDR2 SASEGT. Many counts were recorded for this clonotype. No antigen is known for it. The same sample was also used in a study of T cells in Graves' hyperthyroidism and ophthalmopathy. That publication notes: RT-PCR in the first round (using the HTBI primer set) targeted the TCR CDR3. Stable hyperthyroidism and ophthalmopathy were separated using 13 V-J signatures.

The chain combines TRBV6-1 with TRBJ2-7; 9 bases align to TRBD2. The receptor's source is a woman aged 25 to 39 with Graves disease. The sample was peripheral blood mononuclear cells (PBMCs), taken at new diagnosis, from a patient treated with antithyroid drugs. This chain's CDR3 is CASSTSSGTEQYF. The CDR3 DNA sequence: TGTGCCAGCAGTACCTCTAGCGGGACCGAGCAGTACTTC.